These 20 T cell receptor beta chains share one sample of origin, sequenced in a study of response to subunit inactivated influenza vaccine (dated by TCRdb to about 2018). Library method: RT-PCR. Instrument used: Illumina HiSeq 2500. TCRdb reprocessing: public reads trimmed at Q25 with fastp, clones called with MiXCR, in-frame beta chains kept. Each record represents a unique CDR3 protein, reported with the most common genes and DNA among its rows. This sample holds 500,000 to 650,000 distinct CDR3 sequences; 6% to 9% were observed only once. Under 15% of the sample is in the top ten clones. The sample here was PBMCs from blood, taken roughly 24 months after vaccination. The source of these receptors is a man between 50 and 70 years old who received an inactivated influenza vaccine. Donor details come from another sample of the same person, matched by shared clones.

This clonotype was seen ten or more times. CDR3 amino acids: CSARFAGTEAFF. Here the CDR3 DNA reads TGCAGTGCTAGATTTGCGGGCACTGAAGCTTTCTTT. This chain uses TRBV20-1 with TRBJ1-1; no firm D call. The CDR3 contains 12 residues. CDR1 is DFQATT and CDR2 is SNEGSKA in the germline V gene (reference sequence). V lost 2 bases and J lost 4, with 8 bases in between.

Only a few counts were recorded for this clonotype. This chain uses TRBV28 with TRBJ2-3; 8 nucleotides line up with TRBD2. Trimming removed 8 bases from V and 1 base from J; junction bases left unmatched: 5. CDR1 is MDHEN and CDR2 is SYDVKM in the germline V gene. The CDR3 covers 14 residues. CDR3 bases: TGTGCCAGCGATCGAGCGGGAGGCACAGATACGCAGTATTTT. Residues: CASDRAGGTDTQYF.

This chain links TRBV7-9 with TRBJ2-7; the match to TRBD1 covers 9 bases. In germline, CDR1 is SEHNR, CDR2 FQNEAQ (reference sequence). The CDR3 covers 15 residues. V lost 3 bases, J lost 4 bases, and 7 bases stayed unmatched. The DNA of the CDR3 is TGTGCCAGCAGCTTTGGACAGGGGAGTAAGTACGAGCAGTACTTC. Residues: CASSFGQGSKYEQYF.

This sequence joins TRBV2 and TRBJ2-5; 14 bases line up with TRBD2. Germline CDR1 reads SNHLY; CDR2 reads FYNNEI. The CDR3 spans 18 residues. V gave up 6 bases and J gave up 2 bases; unmatched junction bases: 11. CDR3: CASRKGTSGGSLQETQYF. DNA for the CDR3: TGTGCCAGCAGGAAGGGGACTAGCGGGGGATCCCTTCAAGAGACCCAGTACTTC.

This clonotype appeared many times. The chain employs TRBV20-1 and TRBJ1-6; 7 bases map to TRBD1. Germline CDR1 and CDR2: DFQATT and SNEGSKA (reference sequence). V lost 0 bases, J lost 0 bases, and 8 bases stayed unmatched. This CDR3 is 18 amino acids long. CDR3 sequence reads: CSARDLDRDRSYNSPLHF. The CDR3 DNA sequence: TGCAGTGCTAGAGACCTAGACAGGGATCGCTCCTATAATTCACCCCTCCACTTT.

The sample holds many counts of this clonotype. The V gene is TRBV5-1, the J gene TRBJ2-2, with 8 positions matching TRBD1. Trimming cost V 2 bases and J 2 bases; bases outside gene matches: 11. Germline CDR1 SGHRS, CDR2 YFSETQ. The CDR3 extends over 18 amino acids. CDR3 in DNA: TGCGCCAGCAGCTTCCTCTCCACAGGGGGTGCCAACACCGGGGAGCTGTTTTTT. Its translation: CASSFLSTGGANTGELFF.

A note on this clonotype: This may be a read error: a much more frequent sequence differs by one nucleotide. The chain recombines TRBV29-1 with TRBJ2-2; 9 bases fit TRBD1. The CDR3 totals 14 residues. V was clipped by 8 bases and J by 8 bases; unmatched bases: 12. CDR1 and CDR2 (germline): SQVTM, ANQGSEA. In DNA, the CDR3 is TGCAGCTTAGCGACAGGGGGGATCCATGGGGAGCTGTTTTTT. Amino acids: CSLATGGIHGELFF.

This clonotype was counted a few times. This chain links TRBV19 with TRBJ2-3; D is unclear. Germline V gene data show CDR1 as LNHDA and CDR2 as SQIVND (reference sequence). The CDR3 is 14 residues long. V lost 5 bases and J lost 4, with 13 bases in between. This CDR3 is CASSRQLKSDTQYF. The CDR3 DNA is TGTGCCAGTAGTCGACAATTGAAGTCAGATACGCAGTATTTT. The variable domain in full, with the rest retrieved from reference TRBV19 and TRBJ2-3, is DGGITQSPKYLFRKEGQNVTLSCEQNLNHDAMYWYRQDPGQGLRLIYYSQIVNDFQKGDIAEGYSVSREKKESFPLTVTSAQKNPTAFYLCASSRQLKSDTQYFGPGTRLTVL.

This chain connects TRBV4-2 to TRBJ1-2, with a possible D match to TRBD1 (6 bases). Germline CDR1 LGHNA, CDR2 YNFKEQ. The CDR3 runs to 15 residues. With 4 bases removed from V and 3 bases from J, the gap between germline ends came to 15 bases. The CDR3 DNA reads TGTGCCAGCAGCCTAGAGGGACATCTCGACTATGGCTACACCTTC. Residues: CASSLEGHLDYGYTF.

J is TRBJ2-7 and V is TRBV12-3 or TRBV12-4; 8 bases are a match to TRBD2. This CDR3 has 17 residues. Trimming cost V 3 bases and J 3 bases; bases outside gene matches: 13. CDR3 sequence (DNA): TGTGCCAGCAGTTTGTCTCCACTTACTAGCGGAGGCTACGAGCAGTACTTC. Its translation is CASSLSPLTSGGYEQYF.

This clonotype was seen more than once but under ten times. The chain couples TRBV12-3 or TRBV12-4 to TRBJ2-5; possibly TRBD1 for D (5 bases). The CDR3 is 15 amino acids. The V end was cut by 3 bases, the J end by 4 bases, with 15 bases between. This chain's CDR3 is CASSFGQGFGETQYF. CDR3 DNA sequence: TGTGCCAGCAGTTTTGGGCAGGGATTCGGAGAGACCCAGTACTTC.

The chain is built from TRBV20-1 and TRBJ1-1, with no clear D. The CDR3 has 11 amino acids. Germline V lookup: CDR1 DFQATT, CDR2 SNEGSKA (reference sequence). Trimming left V 8 bases short and J 4 bases short, with 11 bases between. The CDR3 sequence: CSPRAGTEAFF. Written as DNA, the CDR3 is TGCAGTCCTCGAGCCGGCACTGAAGCTTTCTTT.

This clonotype was found a few times. The chain carries TRBV7-9 and TRBJ2-6; possible D gene TRBD1, 6 bases. V was clipped by 8 bases and J by 0 bases, with 14 bases between them. Looked up from germline, CDR1 is SEHNR and CDR2 is FQNEAQ (reference sequence). The CDR3 runs to 16 residues. In DNA, the CDR3 is TGTGCCAGCCCGACAGGCGAGAGCTCTGGGGCCAACGTCCTGACTTTC. Translated, it gives CASPTGESSGANVLTF. Drawing the rest from reference TRBV7-9 and TRBJ2-6, the complete variable domain is DTGVSQNPRHKITKRGQNVTFRCDPISEHNRLYWYRQTLGQGPEFLTYFQNEAQLEKSRLLSDRFSAERPKGSFSTLEIQRTEQGDSAMYLCASPTGESSGANVLTFGAGSRLTVL.

This clonotype was seen many times. The CDR3 here is CASSSGQGSSYEQYF. DNA of the CDR3: TGTGCCAGCAGCTCGGGACAGGGGAGCTCCTACGAGCAGTACTTC. V gene TRBV7-2 combines with J gene TRBJ2-7; TRBD1 aligns across 10 bases. Trimming cost V 4 bases and J 0 bases; bases outside gene matches: 3. The CDR3 runs 15 residues. CDR1 is SGHTA and CDR2 is FQGNSA in the germline V gene.

The sample holds many counts of this clonotype. This rearrangement joins TRBV15 to TRBJ2-1; possibly TRBD1 for D (5 bases). This CDR3 is 15 amino acids long. The V gene's germline CDR1 is LNHNV and CDR2 YYDKDF (reference sequence). The V and J ends lost 5 bases and 0 bases respectively, with 11 bases between them. CDR3 sequence (DNA): TGTGCCACCAGCCCCGGCAGGGCCTCCTACAATGAGCAGTTCTTC. Amino acid sequence: CATSPGRASYNEQFF.

CDR3 sequence: CASSQELTPNTEAFF. The CDR3 DNA sequence: TGTGCCAGCAGCCAAGAGCTCACACCGAACACTGAAGCTTTCTTT. V is TRBV4-2 and J is TRBJ1-1; D uncertain. The V gene lost 0 bases and the J gene lost 1 base, with 9 bases spanning the gap. The CDR3 is 15 residues long. Germline assignment: CDR1 LGHNA and CDR2 YNFKEQ.

The genes are TRBV5-6 and TRBJ2-1; D unclear. Germline V CDR1 and CDR2: SGHDT, YYEEEE. The CDR3 spans 13 residues. Trimming shortened V by 4 bases and J by 7 bases, and 12 bases separated the two germline ends. The CDR3 DNA reads as TGTGCCAGCAGCCTTGGGCTAATAAATGAGCAGTTCTTC. Translated: CASSLGLINEQFF.

In this sample, this clonotype turned up a few times. J is TRBJ2-5 and V is TRBV24-1, with 7 bases lining up with TRBD1. CDR3 length equals 14 residues. Trimming removed 4 bases from V and 4 bases from J; junction bases left unmatched: 5. Germline values: CDR1 KGHDR, CDR2 SFDVKD. The DNA for the CDR3 is TGTGCCACCAGTGACTACAACAGGGGAGAGACCCAGTACTTC. Protein sequence: CATSDYNRGETQYF.

In its sample, this clonotype was seen many times. The chain combines TRBV29-1 with TRBJ2-5; D is unclear. Trimming left V 4 bases short and J 4 bases short, with 13 bases between. This CDR3 spans 13 amino acids. Germline V gene data show CDR1 as SQVTM and CDR2 as ANQGSEA. CDR3 DNA sequence: TGCAGCGTTGTCTCGTCTCTTCGAGAGACCCAGTACTTC. Protein sequence: CSVVSSLRETQYF.

In its sample, this clonotype was seen a few times. The chain couples TRBV3-1 to TRBJ1-1; TRBD1 might be the D (6 bases). With 1 base removed from V and 5 bases from J, the gap between germline ends came to 17 bases. The CDR3 covers 16 residues. CDR1 and CDR2 from the germline V gene are LGHDT and YNNKEL (reference sequence). CDR3 amino acids: CASSQVGVRGRTEAFF. For the CDR3, the DNA is TGTGCCAGCAGCCAAGTGGGTGTCAGGGGAAGGACTGAAGCTTTCTTT.